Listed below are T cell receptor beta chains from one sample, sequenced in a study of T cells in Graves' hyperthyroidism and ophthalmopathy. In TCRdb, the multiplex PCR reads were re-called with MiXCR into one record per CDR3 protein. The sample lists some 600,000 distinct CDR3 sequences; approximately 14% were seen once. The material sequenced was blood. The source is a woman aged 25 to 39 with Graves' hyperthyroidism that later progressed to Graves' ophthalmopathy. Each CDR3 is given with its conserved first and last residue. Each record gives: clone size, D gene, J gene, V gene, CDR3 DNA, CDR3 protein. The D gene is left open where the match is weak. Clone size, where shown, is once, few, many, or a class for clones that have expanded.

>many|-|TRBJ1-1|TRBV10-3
TGTGCCATCAGTGCGGTCACCACGAACACTGAAGCTTTCTTT
CAISAVTTNTEAFF
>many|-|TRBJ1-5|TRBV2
TGTGCCAGCAGTCGGGACGGCCTAGATAACAATCAGCCCCAGCATTTT
CASSRDGLDNNQPQHF
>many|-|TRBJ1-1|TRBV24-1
TGTGCCACCAGTGATTTTCAGGGAGGACGAGCTTTCTTT
CATSDFQGGRAFF
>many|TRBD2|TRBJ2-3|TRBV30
TGTGCCTGGAGTGCGGGAACTAGCGGGAGTGATACGCAGTATTTT
CAWSAGTSGSDTQYF
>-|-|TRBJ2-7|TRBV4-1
TGCGCCAGCAGCCCGAAGGTTGAGAGCTTTACCTACGAGCAGTACTTC
CASSPKVESFTYEQYF
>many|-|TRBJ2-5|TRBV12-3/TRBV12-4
TGTGCCAGCAGTTGGGGGCCAACGGGCGCAGAGACCCAGTACTTC
CASSWGPTGAETQYF
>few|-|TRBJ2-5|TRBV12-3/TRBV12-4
TGTGCCAGCAGGCTCCGGGGGGAGACCCAGTACTTC
CASRLRGETQYF
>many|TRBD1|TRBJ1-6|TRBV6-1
TGTGCCAGCAGGGGACAGGGGGATTCACCCCTCCACTTT
CASRGQGDSPLHF
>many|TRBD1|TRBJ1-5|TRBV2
TGTGCCAGCAGTGAGGGGACAGGGATTAATCAGCCCCAGCATTTT
CASSEGTGINQPQHF
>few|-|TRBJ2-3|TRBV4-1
TGCGCCAGCAGCCACCTCGGACAGACCCCAGATACGCAGTATTTT
CASSHLGQTPDTQYF
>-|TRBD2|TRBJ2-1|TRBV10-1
TGCGCCAGCAGTGACGGGCTAGCGGGAGGACAGTTTCGTTTTGAGCAGTTCTTC
CASSDGLAGGQFRFEQFF
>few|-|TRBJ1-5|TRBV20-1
TGCAGTGCACGACAGGAAACGGATAGCAATCAGCCCCAGCATTTT
CSARQETDSNQPQHF
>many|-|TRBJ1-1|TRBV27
TGTGCCAGCAGTTTGCAGTCCAGGACTGAAGCTTTCTTT
CASSLQSRTEAFF
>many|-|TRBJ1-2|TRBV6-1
TGTGCCAGCAGTGAGGACCTTAACTATGGCTACACCTTC
CASSEDLNYGYTF
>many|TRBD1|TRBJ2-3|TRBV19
TGTGCCAGTAGTTCACAGGGGGCGGAAGATACGCAGTATTTT
CASSSQGAEDTQYF
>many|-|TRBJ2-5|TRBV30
TGTGCCTGGATGGGGGCGTACCAAGAGACCCAGTACTTC
CAWMGAYQETQYF
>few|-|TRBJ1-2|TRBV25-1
TGTGCCAGCAGTGATGCAGGGGTAAACTATGGCTACACCTTC
CASSDAGVNYGYTF
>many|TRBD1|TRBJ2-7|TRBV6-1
TGTGCCAGCAACTCAAAGGGGACTGGGGACAGGGTCTCCTACGAGCAGTACTTC
CASNSKGTGDRVSYEQYF
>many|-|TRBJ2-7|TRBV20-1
TGCAGTGCTAGCCCCAACATTGCCGAGCAGTACTTC
CSASPNIAEQYF
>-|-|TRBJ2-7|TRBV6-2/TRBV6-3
TGTGCCAGCAGTGCGACCAACTACGAGCAGTACTTC
CASSATNYEQYF
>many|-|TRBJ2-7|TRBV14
TGTGCCAGCAGTGTACCGGGAGCCTACGAGCAGTACTTC
CASSVPGAYEQYF
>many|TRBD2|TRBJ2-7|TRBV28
TGTGCCAGCACCTCTAGCGGAGACGCCTACGAGCAGTACTTC
CASTSSGDAYEQYF
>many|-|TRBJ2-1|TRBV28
TGTGCCAGCAGCCCTGAAGACGTACCGCTTCAGTTCTTC
CASSPEDVPLQFF
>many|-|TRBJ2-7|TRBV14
TGTGCCAGCCGGGGCTCCCAGGACGAGCAGTACTTC
CASRGSQDEQYF
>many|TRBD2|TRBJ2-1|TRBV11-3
TGTGCCAGCAGCTTATATCGGGAGGGATACAATGAGCAGTTCTTC
CASSLYREGYNEQFF
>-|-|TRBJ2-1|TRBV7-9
TGTGCCAGCAGCTTGAGTGCGGTCCGGGTAGATGAGCAGTTCTTC
CASSLSAVRVDEQFF
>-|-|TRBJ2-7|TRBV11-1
TGTGCCAGCAGCTTTTGGGGGCAGGGAATCGACGAGCAGTACTTC
CASSFWGQGIDEQYF
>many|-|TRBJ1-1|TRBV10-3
TGTGCCATCAGTGAAGGGGGGGTGAACACTGAAGCTTTCTTT
CAISEGGVNTEAFF
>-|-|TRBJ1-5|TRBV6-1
TGTGCCAGCAAATCGATTGACAGGTTAAATCAGCCCCAGCATTTT
CASKSIDRLNQPQHF
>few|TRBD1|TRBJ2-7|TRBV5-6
TGTGCCAGCAGCCCACACCGAGCTGACAGGGCCTCCTACGAGCAGTACTTC
CASSPHRADRASYEQYF
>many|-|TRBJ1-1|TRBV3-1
TGTGCCAGCACCCAAGCTGTAGCAGGGAGGACTGAAGCTTTCTTT
CASTQAVAGRTEAFF
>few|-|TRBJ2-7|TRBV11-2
TGTGCCAGCAGCCCAGGGGCGGGGCAGTACTTC
CASSPGAGQYF
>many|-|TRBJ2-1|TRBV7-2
TGTGCCAGCAGCTTAGGGGCGACCCCCTACAATGAGCAGTTCTTC
CASSLGATPYNEQFF
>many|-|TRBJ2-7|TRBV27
TGTGCCAGCACTTCGAATGGCGAGCAGTACTTC
CASTSNGEQYF
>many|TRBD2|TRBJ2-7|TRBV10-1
TGCGCCACCTCGGGTAGCGGGAGCTACGAGCAGTACTTC
CATSGSGSYEQYF
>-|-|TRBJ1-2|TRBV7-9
TGTGCCAGCAGCTTATCGGAGGTGGATGGCTACACCTTC
CASSLSEVDGYTF
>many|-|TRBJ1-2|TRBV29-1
TGCAGCGCGACTCTGAAGGGGGGCATAGATGGCTACACCTTC
CSATLKGGIDGYTF
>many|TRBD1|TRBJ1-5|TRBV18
TGTGCCAGCTCACCACCGCCCGGGACAGCGGACTCGGGCCAGCCCCAGCATTTT
CASSPPPGTADSGQPQHF
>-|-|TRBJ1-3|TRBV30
TGTGCCTGGACGACAGACTCTGGAAACACCATATATTTT
CAWTTDSGNTIYF
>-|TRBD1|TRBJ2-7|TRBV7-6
TGTGCCAGCAGCCAGACAGGGGGTAAAAACGAGCAGTACTTC
CASSQTGGKNEQYF
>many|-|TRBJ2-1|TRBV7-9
TGTGCCAGCAGCTTAGTCCGGATGGACTACAATGAGCAGTTCTTC
CASSLVRMDYNEQFF
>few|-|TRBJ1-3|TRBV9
TGTGCCAGCAGCGTAGAATGGGTAGGGCCATCCTCTGGAAACACCATATATTTT
CASSVEWVGPSSGNTIYF
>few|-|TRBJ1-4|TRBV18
TGTGCCAGCTCACCACCGGGGTTTCCTAATGAAAAACTGTTTTTT
CASSPPGFPNEKLFF
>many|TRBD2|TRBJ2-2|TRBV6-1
TGTGCCAGCACTGAGCAGACTAGCTCGAGGGAGCTGTTTTTT
CASTEQTSSRELFF
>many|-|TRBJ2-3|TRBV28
TGTGCCAGCAGTTCCTCGACCCGGGATACGCAGTATTTT
CASSSSTRDTQYF
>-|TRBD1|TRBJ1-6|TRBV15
TGTGCCACCAGCAGAGATCGGGACAGGGTGTCACCCCTCCACTTT
CATSRDRDRVSPLHF
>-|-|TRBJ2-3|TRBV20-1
TGCAGTGCTAGGGGAGGCACAGATACGCAGTATTTT
CSARGGTDTQYF
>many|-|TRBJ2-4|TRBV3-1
TGTGCCAGCAGCCTACCAAATGGCATTCAGTACTTC
CASSLPNGIQYF
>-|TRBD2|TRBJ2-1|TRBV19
TGTGCCAGTAGTATACGTGGGACTAGCGGTCGCCCCTACAATGAGCAGTTCTTC
CASSIRGTSGRPYNEQFF
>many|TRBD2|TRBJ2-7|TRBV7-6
TGTGCCAGCAGCCCTGGACTAGCGGGATACCTCCCCCTGGGCGAGCAGTACTTC
CASSPGLAGYLPLGEQYF
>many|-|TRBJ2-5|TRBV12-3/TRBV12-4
TGTGCCAGCAGTTTAGTAGGTCCCCAAAAAGAGACCCAGTACTTC
CASSLVGPQKETQYF
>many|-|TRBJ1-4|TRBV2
TGTGCCAGCAGGCCCCCCCGGGGGAGGGCTAATGAAAAACTGTTTTTT
CASRPPRGRANEKLFF